This T cell receptor beta chain was captured in a study of cytomegalovirus exposure and HLA in healthy donors. Study-level points and caveats: An observed cluster of highly shared sequence variants was recorded as a likely sequencing artifact.

The CDR3 loop spans 18 amino acids. Germline loops: CDR1 SGHNT, CDR2 YYREEE (reference sequence). Trimming took 4 bases from V and 4 from J, leaving 21 bases between them. A note on this clone: Its antigen remains unidentified.

At the time of sampling, donors were nominally healthy, though unrecorded immune exposures were likely. PCR involved 60 Vbeta and 13 Jbeta primers. Assay used: immunoSEQ multiplex PCR; TCRdb lists only in-frame clones, some missing. The sample holds some 110,000 clones; 76% are singletons and the top ten take approximately 8.2%. The sample consisted of PBMCs. The genes are TRBV5-4 and TRBJ2-6; possible D gene TRBD2, 5 bases. The sequence came from a man aged 40-49 years in good health and CMV-seropositive. As DNA, the CDR3 is TGTGCCAGCAGCCGACCGGTAGCGCCGAAGGTCGGGGCCAACGTCCTGACTTTC. Its protein is CASSRPVAPKVGANVLTF.